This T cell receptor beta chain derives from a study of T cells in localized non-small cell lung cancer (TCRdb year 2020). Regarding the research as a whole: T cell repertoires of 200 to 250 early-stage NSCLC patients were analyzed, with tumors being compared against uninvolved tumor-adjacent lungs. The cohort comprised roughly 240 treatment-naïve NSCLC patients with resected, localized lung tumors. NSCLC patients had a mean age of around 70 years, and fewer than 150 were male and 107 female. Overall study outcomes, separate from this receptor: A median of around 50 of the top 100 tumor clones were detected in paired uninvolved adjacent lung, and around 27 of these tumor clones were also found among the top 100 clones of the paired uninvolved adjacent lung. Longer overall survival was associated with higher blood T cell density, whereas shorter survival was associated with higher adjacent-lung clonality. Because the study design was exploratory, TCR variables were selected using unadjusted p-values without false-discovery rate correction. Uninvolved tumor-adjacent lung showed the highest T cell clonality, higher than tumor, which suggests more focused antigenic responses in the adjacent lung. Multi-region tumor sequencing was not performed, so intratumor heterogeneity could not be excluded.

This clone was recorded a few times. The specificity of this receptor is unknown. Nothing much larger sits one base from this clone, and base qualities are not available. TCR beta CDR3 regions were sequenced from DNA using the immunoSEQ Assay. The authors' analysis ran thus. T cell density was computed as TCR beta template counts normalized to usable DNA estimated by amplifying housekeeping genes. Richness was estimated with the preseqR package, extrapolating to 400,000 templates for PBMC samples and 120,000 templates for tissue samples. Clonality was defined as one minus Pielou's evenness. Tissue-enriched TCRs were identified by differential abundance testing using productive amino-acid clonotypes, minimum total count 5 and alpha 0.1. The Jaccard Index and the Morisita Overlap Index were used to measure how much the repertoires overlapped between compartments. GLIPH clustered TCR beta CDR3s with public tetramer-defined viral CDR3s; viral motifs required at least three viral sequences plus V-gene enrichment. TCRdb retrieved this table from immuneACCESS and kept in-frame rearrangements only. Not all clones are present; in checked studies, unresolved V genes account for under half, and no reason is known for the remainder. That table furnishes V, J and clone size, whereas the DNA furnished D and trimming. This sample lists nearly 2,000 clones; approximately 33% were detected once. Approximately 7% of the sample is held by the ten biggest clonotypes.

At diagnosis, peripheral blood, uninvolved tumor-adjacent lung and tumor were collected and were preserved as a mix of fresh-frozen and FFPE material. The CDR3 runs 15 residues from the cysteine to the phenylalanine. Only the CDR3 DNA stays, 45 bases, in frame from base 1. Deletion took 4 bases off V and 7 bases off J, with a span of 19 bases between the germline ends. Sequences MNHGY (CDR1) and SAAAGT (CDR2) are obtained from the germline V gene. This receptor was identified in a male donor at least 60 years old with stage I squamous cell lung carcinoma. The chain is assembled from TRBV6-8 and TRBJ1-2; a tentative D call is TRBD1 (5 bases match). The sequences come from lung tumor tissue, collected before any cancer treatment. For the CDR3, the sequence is CASSFRQPGGGGYTF. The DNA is TGTGCCAGCAGTTTCCGACAGCCTGGGGGAGGTGGCTACACCTTC.